The clone carrying this TCR beta chain was seen at least ten times. No antigen is known for it. This sample was taken from a study of early T cells in non-severe SARS-CoV-2 infection. On the study more broadly: The authors sequenced bulk RNA from unsorted whole blood, leaving chains unpaired.

The library protocol tagged individual cDNA molecules with unique molecular identifiers. TCRdb independently ran MiXCR on the 5' RACE reads; one entry per CDR3 protein. The profile covers some 64,000 distinct CDR3 sequences, with about 10% appearing a single time and 1.7% taken by the ten largest. The CDR3 is 15 amino acids. Trimming shortened V by 7 bases and J by 2 bases, and 17 bases separated the two germline ends. The germline V gene encodes CDR1 SGHTA and CDR2 FQGNSA. Study outcomes and limitations: Matching with VDJdb favored anti-spike CD8 responses (missing private and CD4 specificities).

V and J are TRBV7-2 and TRBJ2-5; D remains unclear. The sequencing input was whole blood. The clonotype comes from an adult who was a healthcare worker with PCR-confirmed SARS-CoV-2 infection or an uninfected control (not recorded which). The CDR3 loop is CASKRFVGQQETQYF. Written as DNA, the CDR3 is TGTGCCAGCAAGAGGTTTGTAGGGCAGCAAGAGACCCAGTACTTC. Based on the CDR3 plus reference TRBV7-2 and TRBJ2-5, the full variable domain is GAGVSQSPSNKVTEKGKDVELRCDPISGHTALYWYRQSLGQGLEFLIYFQGNSAPDKSGLPSDRFSAERTGGSVSTLTIQRTQQEDSAVYLCASKRFVGQQETQYFGPGTRLLVL.